The rows below give T cell receptor beta chains drawn from one sample of a study of cytomegalovirus exposure and HLA in healthy donors. Sequenced by immunoSEQ multiplex PCR; TCRdb stores in-frame clones only, minus some. The sample shows about 180,000 clones, 70% to 80% of them seen only once. The sequenced sample consisted of PBMCs. The origin of the receptors is a man aged 18 to 30 in good health and CMV-seronegative. The CDR3 runs from the conserved cysteine through the conserved F or W. D genes are given only for firm matches. For some rows the clone size is stated as once, few or many, or as a class when expanded; others skip it.

V,D,size,length,J,CDR3,DNA
TRBV6-1,NA,NA,15,TRBJ1-6,CASSEVFSYNSPLHF,TGTGCCAGCAGTGAAGTCTTCAGCTATAATTCACCCCTCCACTTT
TRBV28,NA,NA,14,TRBJ1-1,CASSLGYRNEEAFF,TGTGCCAGCAGTTTAGGTTACAGAAATGAGGAAGCTTTCTTT
TRBV5-5,TRBD1,few,13,TRBJ1-2,CASSLQQGDGYTF,TGTGCCAGCAGCTTGCAACAGGGGGATGGCTACACCTTC
TRBV28,TRBD2,NA,15,TRBJ2-3,CASRLAGGRTDTQYF,TGTGCCAGCAGGCTAGCGGGGGGGCGCACAGATACGCAGTATTTT
TRBV7-9,NA,NA,18,TRBJ1-3,CASSFPKDRDPSGNTIYF,TGTGCCAGCAGCTTCCCCAAGGACAGAGACCCCTCTGGAAACACCATATATTTT
TRBV6-5,TRBD1,NA,15,TRBJ1-1,CASSPRQGSNTEAFF,TGTGCCAGCAGTCCGCGACAGGGGTCGAACACTGAAGCTTTCTTT
TRBV9,NA,once,13,TRBJ1-2,CASSVGGGDGYTF,TGTGCCAGCAGCGTAGGAGGCGGGGATGGCTACACCTTC
TRBV21-1,NA,NA,13,TRBJ1-4,CASGTGECEKLFF,TGTGCCAGCGGAACAGGGGAATGCGAAAAACTGTTTTTT
TRBV4-1,TRBD1,NA,16,TRBJ2-7,CASSQGPGQGIGEQYF,TGCGCCAGCAGCCAAGGACCGGGACAGGGGATCGGCGAGCAGTACTTC
TRBV7-8,TRBD1,NA,15,TRBJ2-5,CASSLAVQGAETQYF,TGTGCCAGCAGCTTAGCGGTACAGGGGGCAGAGACCCAGTACTTC
TRBV6-7,TRBD2,NA,18,TRBJ2-1,CASSYSGHRGGRADEQFF,TGTGCCAGCAGTTACTCGGGACATCGGGGCGGGAGGGCAGATGAGCAGTTCTTC
TRBV27,NA,NA,10,TRBJ2-7,CASSGQGKYF,TGTGCCAGCAGTGGGCAGGGGAAGTACTTC
TRBV5-1,NA,few,12,TRBJ2-1,CASSLAGEEQFF,TGCGCCAGCAGCTTGGCCGGAGAGGAGCAGTTCTTC
TRBV6-5,NA,NA,13,TRBJ2-7,CASSYLSSYEQYF,TGTGCCAGCAGTTATCTAAGCTCCTACGAGCAGTACTTC
TRBV28,NA,NA,12,TRBJ1-2,CASSFPRLGYTF,TGTGCCAGCAGTTTCCCGCGTTTGGGCTACACCTTC
TRBV6-6,TRBD2,NA,15,TRBJ2-1,CASSPAGSGGNEQFF,TGTGCCAGCAGCCCGGCAGGTTCGGGGGGCAATGAGCAGTTCTTC
TRBV21-1,NA,NA,14,TRBJ1-5,CASSKGHLDQPQHF,TGTGCCAGCAGCAAAGGACACCTCGATCAGCCCCAGCATTTT
TRBV6-1,NA,NA,13,TRBJ1-1,CASSEALRGEAFF,TGTGCCAGCAGTGAAGCGCTTCGGGGGGAAGCTTTCTTT
TRBV28,NA,NA,15,TRBJ1-5,CASTLYGISGQPQHF,TGTGCCAGCACCCTTTACGGAATTTCGGGGCAGCCCCAGCATTTT
TRBV6-1,NA,NA,14,TRBJ1-2,CASSEARGSYGYTF,TGTGCCAGCAGTGAAGCGCGGGGTAGCTATGGCTACACCTTC
TRBV12-5,NA,once,13,TRBJ1-1,CASGGDTNTEAFF,TGTGCTAGTGGAGGGGACACAAACACTGAAGCTTTCTTT
TRBV28,TRBD1,once,17,TRBJ2-2,CASRIPEGQGNPGELFF,TGTGCCAGCAGGATACCTGAGGGACAGGGGAATCCCGGGGAGCTGTTTTTT
TRBV10-2,TRBD2,few,16,TRBJ2-2,CASNPGLAPSAGELFF,TGCGCCAGCAACCCGGGACTAGCGCCATCGGCCGGGGAGCTGTTTTTT
TRBV25-1,NA,NA,11,TRBJ2-7,CASSVHYEQYF,TGTGCCAGCAGTGTTCACTACGAGCAGTACTTC
TRBV9,TRBD2,once,17,TRBJ2-3,CASSPRTSGVRFDTQYF,TGTGCCAGCAGCCCCCGGACTAGCGGGGTAAGGTTTGATACGCAGTATTTT
TRBV6-1,NA,NA,11,TRBJ1-5,CASRGNQPQHF,TGTGCCAGCCGGGGGAATCAGCCCCAGCATTTT
TRBV7-3,NA,NA,12,TRBJ2-4,CASSLKGDIQYF,TGTGCCAGCAGCTTAAAGGGAGACATTCAGTACTTC
TRBV10-2,NA,NA,15,TRBJ1-5,CASSDGWTSQGPQHF,TGCGCCAGCAGTGATGGGTGGACATCCCAGGGTCCCCAGCATTTT
TRBV19,NA,few,14,TRBJ2-1,CASSIGSSYNEQFF,TGTGCCAGTAGTATCGGGAGCTCCTACAATGAGCAGTTCTTC
TRBV19,NA,NA,14,TRBJ2-7,CASSIGGAYYEQYF,TGTGCCAGTAGTATCGGGGGTGCCTACTACGAGCAGTACTTC
TRBV9,NA,NA,15,TRBJ2-3,CASSAAGWATDTQYF,TGTGCCAGCAGCGCTGCTGGGTGGGCAACAGATACGCAGTATTTT
TRBV19,TRBD1,NA,14,TRBJ2-7,CASSVGTGSREQYF,TGTGCCAGTAGTGTCGGGACAGGGTCAAGGGAGCAGTACTTC
TRBV7-9,TRBD2,NA,13,TRBJ2-1,CASSPLREEEQFF,TGTGCCAGCAGCCCCCTGCGGGAGGAGGAGCAGTTCTTC
TRBV5-1,NA,NA,17,TRBJ1-3,CASSAGQLLFSGNTIYF,TGCGCCAGCAGCGCTGGACAGCTCCTCTTTTCTGGAAACACCATATATTTT
TRBV13,TRBD2,NA,14,TRBJ2-7,CASSSGLAGYEQYF,TGTGCCAGCAGCTCCGGACTAGCGGGGTACGAGCAGTACTTC
TRBV9,TRBD2,NA,15,TRBJ2-1,CASTLAGGPYNEQFF,TGTGCCAGCACCTTAGCGGGAGGGCCCTACAATGAGCAGTTCTTC
TRBV30,TRBD2,NA,15,TRBJ2-1,CAWRASGAQPGEQFF,TGTGCCTGGAGGGCTAGCGGAGCCCAACCCGGTGAGCAGTTCTTC
TRBV9,NA,NA,14,TRBJ2-3,CASSVDGGADTQYF,TGTGCCAGCAGCGTAGACGGGGGAGCAGATACGCAGTATTTT
TRBV30,TRBD2,few,14,TRBJ2-1,CAWSAGGPFLEEFF,TGTGCCTGGAGTGCGGGAGGGCCTTTCTTGGAGGAGTTCTTC
TRBV7-3,TRBD1,NA,14,TRBJ1-1,CASSPDRGCGEAFF,TGTGCCAGCAGCCCGGACAGGGGATGCGGTGAAGCTTTCTTT
TRBV19,TRBD1,NA,15,TRBJ1-6,CASSIAARGTSPLHF,TGTGCCAGTAGTATAGCGGCCAGGGGGACTTCACCCCTCCACTTT
TRBV27,TRBD1,NA,16,TRBJ2-2,CASSSLWGQGPGELFF,TGTGCCAGCAGTTCCCTTTGGGGACAGGGGCCCGGGGAGCTGTTTTTT
TRBV28,TRBD2,NA,16,TRBJ2-3,CASRPGAGGPPDTQYF,TGTGCCAGCAGACCGGGAGCGGGAGGGCCACCAGATACGCAGTATTTT
TRBV30,TRBD1,NA,14,TRBJ1-3,CAWSEGRGRDTIYF,TGTGCCTGGAGTGAGGGCAGGGGGCGAGACACCATATATTTT
TRBV28,NA,NA,14,TRBJ1-2,CASSLLSGVGGYTF,TGTGCCAGCAGTTTATTATCCGGGGTTGGTGGCTACACCTTC
TRBV19,NA,once,14,TRBJ1-2,CASTVPNRASGYTF,TGTGCCAGTACGGTCCCAAACAGGGCCTCGGGCTACACCTTC
TRBV6-1,TRBD1,NA,13,TRBJ2-7,CASRRDRVYEQYF,TGTGCCAGCAGAAGAGACAGGGTCTACGAGCAGTACTTC
TRBV2,TRBD1,few,13,TRBJ2-7,CALQTGGPYEQYF,TGTGCCTTACAGACAGGGGGGCCCTACGAGCAGTACTTC
TRBV27,NA,NA,14,TRBJ1-2,CASSLRGNYYGYTF,TGTGCCAGCAGTTTACGAGGGAATTACTATGGCTACACCTTC
TRBV19,TRBD1,NA,15,TRBJ1-2,CASSQETGGAVGYTF,TGTGCCAGTAGTCAGGAGACAGGGGGCGCCGTTGGCTACACCTTC
TRBV29-1,NA,NA,13,TRBJ1-1,CSVAGGLNTEAFF,TGCAGCGTTGCTGGGGGGTTGAACACTGAAGCTTTCTTT
TRBV5-1,TRBD1,NA,15,TRBJ1-2,CASSENDRATGGYTF,TGCGCCAGCAGCGAGAACGACAGGGCGACGGGTGGCTACACCTTC